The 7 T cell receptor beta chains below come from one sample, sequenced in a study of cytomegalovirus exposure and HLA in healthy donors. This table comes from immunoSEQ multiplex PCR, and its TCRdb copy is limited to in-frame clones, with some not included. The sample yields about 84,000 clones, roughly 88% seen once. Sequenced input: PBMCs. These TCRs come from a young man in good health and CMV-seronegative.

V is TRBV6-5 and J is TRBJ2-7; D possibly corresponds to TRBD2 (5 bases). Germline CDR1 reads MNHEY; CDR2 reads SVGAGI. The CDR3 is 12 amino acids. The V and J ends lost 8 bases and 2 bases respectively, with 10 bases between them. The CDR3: CASWRQPYEQYF. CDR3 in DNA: TGTGCCAGCTGGAGGCAGCCCTACGAGCAGTACTTC.

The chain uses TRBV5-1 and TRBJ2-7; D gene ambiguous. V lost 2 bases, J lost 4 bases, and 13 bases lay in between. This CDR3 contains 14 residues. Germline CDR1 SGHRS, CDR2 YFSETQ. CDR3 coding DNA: TGCGCCAGCAGCTTTTTCGGCCGAGGTTACGAGCAGTACTTC. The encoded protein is CASSFFGRGYEQYF.

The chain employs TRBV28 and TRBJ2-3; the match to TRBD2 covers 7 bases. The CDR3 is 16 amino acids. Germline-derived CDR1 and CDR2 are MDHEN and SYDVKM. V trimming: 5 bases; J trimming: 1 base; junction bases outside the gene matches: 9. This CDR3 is CASSPVVAGGTDTQYF. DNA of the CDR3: TGTGCCAGCAGTCCCGTCGTGGCGGGGGGCACAGATACGCAGTATTTT. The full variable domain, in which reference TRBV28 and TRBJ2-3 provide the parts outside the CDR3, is DVKVTQSSRYLVKRTGEKVFLECVQDMDHENMFWYRQDPGLGLRLIYFSYDVKMKEKGDIPEGYSVSREKKERFSLILESASTNQTSMYLCASSPVVAGGTDTQYFGPGTRLTVL.

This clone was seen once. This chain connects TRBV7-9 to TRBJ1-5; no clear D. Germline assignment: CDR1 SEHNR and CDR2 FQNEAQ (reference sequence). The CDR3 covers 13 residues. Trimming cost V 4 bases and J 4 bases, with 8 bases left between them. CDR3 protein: CASSYYGNQPQHF. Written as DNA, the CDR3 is TGTGCCAGCAGCTACTACGGGAATCAGCCCCAGCATTTT. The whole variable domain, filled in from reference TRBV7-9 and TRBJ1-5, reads DTGVSQNPRHKITKRGQNVTFRCDPISEHNRLYWYRQTLGQGPEFLTYFQNEAQLEKSRLLSDRFSAERPKGSFSTLEIQRTEQGDSAMYLCASSYYGNQPQHFGDGTRLSIL.

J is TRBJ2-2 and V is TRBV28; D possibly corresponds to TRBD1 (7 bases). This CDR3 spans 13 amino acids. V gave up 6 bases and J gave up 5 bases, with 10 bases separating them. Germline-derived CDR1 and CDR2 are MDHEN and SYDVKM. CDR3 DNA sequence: TGTGCCAGCAGGTCAGGGGGGACCGGGGAGCTGTTTTTT. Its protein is CASRSGGTGELFF.

The CDR3 here is CASRPRGNNTGELFF. The CDR3 nucleotides are TGCGCCAGCAGACCGCGAGGGAACAACACCGGGGAGCTGTTTTTT. The rearrangement uses TRBV5-1 and TRBJ2-2, with D maybe TRBD2 (5 bases). Trimming shortened V by 5 bases and J by 2 bases, and 13 bases separated the two germline ends. There are 15 residues in the CDR3. Germline V gene sequence: CDR1 SGHRS, CDR2 YFSETQ. The full variable domain, rest sourced from reference TRBV5-1 and TRBJ2-2, is KAGVTQTPRYLIKTRGQQVTLSCSPISGHRSVSWYQQTPGQGLQFLFEYFSETQRNKGNFPGRFSGRQFSNSRSEMNVSTLELGDSALYLCASRPRGNNTGELFFGEGSRLTVL.

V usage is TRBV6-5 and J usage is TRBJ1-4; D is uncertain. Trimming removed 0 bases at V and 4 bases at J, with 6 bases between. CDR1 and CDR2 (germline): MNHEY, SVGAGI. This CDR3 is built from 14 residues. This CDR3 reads CASSYSIGNEKLFF. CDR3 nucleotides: TGTGCCAGCAGTTACTCGATCGGTAATGAAAAACTGTTTTTT.